The entry that follows covers one T cell receptor beta chain sequence. The data stem from a study of blood T cell repertoires in COVID-19. In the original processing: From reference gene primer amplification, estimates of nucleated cell counts were derived. Using immunoSEQ multiplex PCR, the repertoire was profiled, and TCRdb retains in-frame clones only, with some absent. The V and J calls and clone size were taken over from that table, and D and trimming were inferred from the DNA. The data contain about 100,000 clones, over 75% of them singletons. There are 16 residues in the CDR3. The germline V gene has CDR1 SGHTA and CDR2 FQGNSA. Trimming took 5 bases from V and 5 from J; bases not matched to a gene: 11.

The sequenced material came from peripheral blood. The sequence derives from a man aged 55 to 70 with acute or convalescent COVID-19. The rearrangement links TRBV7-2 to TRBJ2-1; the match to TRBD2 covers 8 bases. The CDR3 spells CASSQPGLGSHNEQFF. Here the CDR3 DNA reads TGTGCCAGCAGCCAGCCGGGACTAGGGTCCCACAATGAGCAGTTCTTC.